The text below deals with one T cell receptor beta chain. The data originate from a study of blood T cell repertoires in COVID-19. V was shortened by 5 bases and J by 5 bases, with 10 bases between the two germline ends. The CDR3 sequence is 12 residues long. The germline CDR1 and CDR2 sequences are SGHAT and FQDESV (reference sequence). Libraries were prepared by immunoSEQ multiplex PCR; TCRdb keeps only in-frame clonotypes and omits some of them. In the table there are approximately 440,000 clones, less than 95% of which are singletons. The TCR was taken from a man younger than 30 who had recovered from COVID-19. This chain connects TRBV11-1 to TRBJ2-7; perhaps TRBD1 as D (6 bases). Sample: PBMCs or T cells enriched from blood (not recorded which). The CDR3 DNA sequence: TGTGCCAGCAGCCCGGACAGAGACGAGCAGTACTTC. Its translation: CASSPDRDEQYF.